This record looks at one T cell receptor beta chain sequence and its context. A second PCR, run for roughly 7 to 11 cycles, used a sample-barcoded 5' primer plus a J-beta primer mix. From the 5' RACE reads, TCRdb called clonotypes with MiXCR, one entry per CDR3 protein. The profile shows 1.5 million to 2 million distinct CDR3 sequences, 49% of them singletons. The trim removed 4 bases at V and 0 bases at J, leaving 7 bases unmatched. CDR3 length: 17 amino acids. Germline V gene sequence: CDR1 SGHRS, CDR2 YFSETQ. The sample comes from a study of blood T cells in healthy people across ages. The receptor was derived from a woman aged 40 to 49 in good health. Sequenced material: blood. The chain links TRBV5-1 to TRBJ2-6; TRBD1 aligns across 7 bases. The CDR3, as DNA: TGCGCCAGCAGCCTTGGGACAGCTAGCTCTGGGGCCAACGTCCTGACTTTC. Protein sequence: CASSLGTASSGANVLTF.